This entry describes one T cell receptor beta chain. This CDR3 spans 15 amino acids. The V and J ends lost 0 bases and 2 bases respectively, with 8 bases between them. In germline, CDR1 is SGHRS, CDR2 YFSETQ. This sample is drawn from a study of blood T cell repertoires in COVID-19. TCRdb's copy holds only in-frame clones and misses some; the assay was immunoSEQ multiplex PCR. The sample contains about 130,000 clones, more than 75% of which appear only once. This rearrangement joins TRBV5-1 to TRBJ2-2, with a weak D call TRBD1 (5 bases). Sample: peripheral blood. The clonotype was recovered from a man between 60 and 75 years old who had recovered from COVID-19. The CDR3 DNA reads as TGCGCCAGCAGCTTGGTGCAGGGTAACACCGGGGAGCTGTTTTTT. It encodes CASSLVQGNTGELFF.